The 14 T cell receptor beta chains below come from one sample, sequenced in a study of blood T cell repertoires in COVID-19. Using immunoSEQ multiplex PCR, the repertoire was profiled, and TCRdb retains in-frame clones only, with some absent. The sample records around 49,000 clones, approximately 80% being singletons. The sequencing sample was made of peripheral blood. The receptors stem from an elderly woman with COVID-19, enrolled during active disease.

J is TRBJ1-1 and V is TRBV18, with no clear D. Trimming took 4 bases from V and 0 from J, leaving 9 bases between them. The CDR3 has 14 amino acids. Germline loops: CDR1 KGHSH, CDR2 LQKENI. CDR3 nucleotide sequence: TGTGCCAGCTCACTCGGAGGAGTGAACACTGAAGCTTTCTTT. It encodes CASSLGGVNTEAFF.

The chain uses TRBV12-3 or TRBV12-4 and TRBJ2-1; no definite D call. V was pared by 10 bases and J by 0 bases, with 10 bases between. This CDR3 is built from 13 residues. The CDR3 protein is CATTVSSYNEQFF. DNA of the CDR3: TGTGCCACCACTGTATCCTCCTACAATGAGCAGTTCTTC.

In this sample, this clone turned up once. The chain is built from TRBV6-5 and TRBJ2-5; 11 positions agree with TRBD1. Germline V CDR1 and CDR2: MNHEY, SVGAGI. With V trimmed by 4 bases and J by 4 bases, 8 bases remained unmatched. The CDR3 has 16 amino acids. In DNA form, the CDR3 reads TGTGCCAGCAGTTGGAAGCGGACAGGGGGCTCAGAGACCCAGTACTTC. Encoded protein: CASSWKRTGGSETQYF.

The rearrangement uses TRBV7-9 and TRBJ1-1; the match to TRBD1 covers 9 bases. The CDR3 is made up of 15 amino acids. The V gene's germline CDR1 is SEHNR and CDR2 FQNEAQ (reference sequence). V shed 2 bases, J shed 6 bases, and the junction held 7 bases outside the gene matches. In DNA form, the CDR3 reads TGTGCCAGCAGCTTATGGGACAGGGTAGGCCCTGAAGCTTTCTTT. Protein product: CASSLWDRVGPEAFF.

The CDR3 spells CASSRQGYNEQFF. The DNA of the CDR3 is TGCGCCAGCAGCCGACAGGGATACAATGAGCAGTTCTTC. The chain links TRBV4-1 to TRBJ2-1, with 7 bases matching TRBD1. The V and J ends lost 4 bases and 4 bases, in that order; junction bases with no gene match: 1. The CDR3 length is 13 residues. CDR1 MGHRA and CDR2 YSYEKL come from the germline V gene.

The chain uses TRBV29-1 and TRBJ1-2, with 10 positions matching TRBD1. The CDR3 runs to 14 residues. The junction had 7 bases not matched to a gene; V was cut back by 4 bases and J by 5 bases. CDR1 is SQVTM and CDR2 is ANQGSEA in the germline V gene. This CDR3 is CSVVRQGQGYGYTF. The DNA of the CDR3 is TGCAGCGTTGTTAGGCAGGGACAGGGGTATGGCTACACCTTC.

This rearrangement joins TRBV30 to TRBJ1-1; the D is unclear. The CDR3 is 13 residues long. Germline assignment: CDR1 GTSNPN and CDR2 SVGIG (reference sequence). The germline V and J ends were trimmed by 5 bases and 7 bases, with 17 bases remaining between them. This CDR3 reads CAWAARAADEAFF. DNA of the CDR3: TGTGCCTGGGCCGCCCGTGCGGCAGATGAAGCTTTCTTT.

This chain joins TRBV19 and TRBJ1-5, with a possible D match to TRBD1 (6 bases). V lost 5 bases to trimming and J lost 0 bases, with 17 bases between them. The CDR3 is 17 residues long. The V gene's germline CDR1 is LNHDA and CDR2 SQIVND (reference sequence). CDR3 in DNA: TGTGCCAGTAGTCGACAGGTTCTCGCCGGTAGCAATCAGCCCCAGCATTTT. It translates to CASSRQVLAGSNQPQHF.

The V and J genes are TRBV3-1 (or the pseudogene TRBV3-2) and TRBJ1-2; maybe TRBD1 (6 bases). Germline assignment: CDR1 LGHDT and CDR2 YNNKEL (reference sequence). V lost 7 bases, J lost 7 bases, and 19 bases lay in between. The CDR3 sequence is 14 residues long. In DNA form, the CDR3 reads TGTGCCAGCACCCAGATTGGGGGGGCTAGTGGCTACACCTTC. Its protein product is CASTQIGGASGYTF.

J is TRBJ1-4 and V is TRBV28; TRBD1 aligns across 7 bases. Germline loops: CDR1 MDHEN, CDR2 SYDVKM. The CDR3 extends over 13 amino acids. Trimming cost V 3 bases and J 8 bases; bases outside gene matches: 3. CDR3 coding DNA: TGTGCCAGCAGTTTGGGGACAGCAGAAAAACTGTTTTTT. Translated, it gives CASSLGTAEKLFF.

The chain joins TRBV7-2 to TRBJ1-2; 9 bases agree with TRBD1. Germline trimming cut 1 base from V and 4 bases from J; bases unmatched to any gene: 4. Germline V gene lookup returns CDR1 SGHTA and CDR2 FQGNSA. The CDR3 has 15 amino acids. The CDR3 reads CASSLGDREVYGYTF. CDR3 sequence (DNA): TGTGCCAGCAGCTTAGGGGACAGGGAAGTCTATGGCTACACCTTC.

The CDR3 loop reads CASSLNSGQAIYGYTF. In DNA, the CDR3 is TGTGCCAGCAGCTTAAATTCGGGACAGGCGATCTATGGCTACACCTTC. This sequence joins TRBV13 and TRBJ1-2, with 8 bases fitting TRBD1. The junction had 9 bases not matched to a gene; V was cut back by 2 bases and J by 4 bases. The CDR3 is made up of 16 amino acids. CDR1 is PRHDT, CDR2 FYEKMQ, per germline (reference sequence).

The CDR3 DNA sequence: TGTGCCAGCAGCCGTGCCAGCGGAAGCACAGATACGCAGTATTTT. As protein: CASSRASGSTDTQYF. The chain joins TRBV7-2 to TRBJ2-3; D is possibly TRBD2 (5 bases). The CDR3 covers 15 residues. V shed 5 bases and J shed 0 bases, with 12 bases lying between them. The V gene's germline CDR1 is SGHTA and CDR2 FQGNSA.

The V and J genes are TRBV7-9 and TRBJ2-7; D might be TRBD1 (6 bases). This CDR3 has 15 amino acids. Looked up from germline, CDR1 is SEHNR and CDR2 is FQNEAQ (reference sequence). V was cut by 4 bases and J by 5 bases, with 18 bases left in between. CDR3 sequence: CASSYMDSYRDEQYF. CDR3 coding DNA: TGTGCCAGCAGCTACATGGACAGTTATCGGGACGAGCAGTACTTC.